The rows below give T cell receptor beta chains drawn from one sample of a study of shared clonotypes between healthy human individuals. Clones were read by immunoSEQ multiplex PCR, and TCRdb kept only the in-frame ones, dropping some. The sample gives approximately 720,000 clones, approximately 75% of which show up once; 1.8% is in the top ten. The sample comprised memory CD4+ T cells sorted from blood. The receptors originated from a woman aged 30 to 39 in good health. The conserved cysteine and the conserved F or W are not part of the CDR3 here. The D gene is left open where the match is weak.

v_call: TRBV20-1
d_call: .
cdr3_length: 9
j_call: TRBJ2-7
cdr3_aa: SARGAYEQY

v_call: TRBV7-2
d_call: .
cdr3_length: 14
j_call: TRBJ2-3
cdr3_aa: ASSEYPGRYTDTQY

v_call: TRBV27
d_call: .
cdr3_length: 13
j_call: TRBJ2-2
cdr3_aa: ASSLKGGGTGELF

v_call: TRBV18
d_call: TRBD2
cdr3_length: 14
j_call: TRBJ2-4
cdr3_aa: ASSLDGLAGRVIQY

v_call: TRBV29-1
d_call: .
cdr3_length: 10
j_call: TRBJ2-2
cdr3_aa: SVERYTGELF

v_call: TRBV9
d_call: TRBD2
cdr3_length: 13
j_call: TRBJ2-5
cdr3_aa: ASSASGLAPETQY

v_call: TRBV5-1
d_call: .
cdr3_length: 11
j_call: TRBJ2-1
cdr3_aa: ASGPGVKDEQF

v_call: TRBV11-3
d_call: .
cdr3_length: 11
j_call: TRBJ1-1
cdr3_aa: ASSQGDNTEAF

v_call: TRBV5-4
d_call: .
cdr3_length: 11
j_call: .
cdr3_aa: ASRPDSSYEQY

v_call: TRBV2
d_call: .
cdr3_length: 11
j_call: TRBJ2-5
cdr3_aa: ASRRGPQETQY

v_call: TRBV28
d_call: .
cdr3_length: 14
j_call: TRBJ1-3
cdr3_aa: ASSSLMPGTGNTIY

v_call: TRBV13
d_call: TRBD1
cdr3_length: 13
j_call: TRBJ1-3
cdr3_aa: ASSSLRGAGNTIY

v_call: TRBV28
d_call: TRBD1
cdr3_length: 12
j_call: TRBJ1-5
cdr3_aa: ASSLGQEAQPQH

v_call: TRBV6-1
d_call: .
cdr3_length: 13
j_call: TRBJ2-7
cdr3_aa: ASSDQARSSYEQY

v_call: TRBV28
d_call: .
cdr3_length: 13
j_call: TRBJ1-2
cdr3_aa: ASSPAAGANYGYT

v_call: TRBV5-1
d_call: TRBD2
cdr3_length: 13
j_call: TRBJ2-3
cdr3_aa: ASSFSGRDTDTQY

v_call: TRBV19
d_call: TRBD2
cdr3_length: 16
j_call: TRBJ2-1
cdr3_aa: ASSTDGISGRASNEQF

v_call: TRBV30
d_call: TRBD1
cdr3_length: 12
j_call: TRBJ1-1
cdr3_aa: AWRTRQGNTEAF

v_call: TRBV2
d_call: TRBD2
cdr3_length: 12
j_call: TRBJ2-7
cdr3_aa: ASSAGLVSYEQY

v_call: TRBV2
d_call: .
cdr3_length: 11
j_call: .
cdr3_aa: ASSARGPYEQY

v_call: TRBV5-5
d_call: TRBD2
cdr3_length: 12
j_call: TRBJ2-1
cdr3_aa: ASSLGGSGYEQF

v_call: TRBV2
d_call: .
cdr3_length: 11
j_call: TRBJ1-4
cdr3_aa: ASSARENEKLF

v_call: TRBV5-1
d_call: .
cdr3_length: 12
j_call: TRBJ1-4
cdr3_aa: ASSSGRPDEKLF

v_call: TRBV6-1
d_call: .
cdr3_length: 12
j_call: TRBJ2-7
cdr3_aa: ASSVGQADDEQY

v_call: TRBV11-2
d_call: TRBD1
cdr3_length: 15
j_call: TRBJ1-3
cdr3_aa: ASNPTGTGFSGNTIY